Given below is one T cell receptor beta chain in context. Its antigen remains unknown. The CDR3 totals 12 residues. CDR1 and CDR2 from the germline V gene are LNHNV and YYDKDF (reference sequence). V gave up 5 bases and J gave up 9 bases, with 11 bases separating them. The method was immunoSEQ multiplex PCR; TCRdb's version includes in-frame clones alone and lacks a portion of them. In the table there are tens of thousands of clones, 91% of which are singletons. The data derive from a study of PD-1 blockade in classical Hodgkin lymphoma. Time point in this sample: cycle 4 day 1 (C4D1), after 6 weeks of nivolumab. Each and every patient relapsed after autologous stem cell transplantation, and patients got differing brentuximab vedotin exposure. Study-wide results and limits: Unlike CD8+ TCR diversity, which did not rise significantly by C4D1, CD4+ TCR diversity did. When set against healthy donors, newly diagnosed patients were reported to show lower baseline TCR diversity.

This TCR was recovered from a human donor with classical Hodgkin lymphoma. This chain uses TRBV15 with TRBJ2-1; D is unresolved. Specimen: peripheral blood mononuclear cells (PBMCs), collected before the fourth cycle of nivolumab. The CDR3: CATSSFDGEQFF. Here the CDR3 DNA reads TGTGCCACCAGCTCATTCGACGGTGAGCAGTTCTTC.